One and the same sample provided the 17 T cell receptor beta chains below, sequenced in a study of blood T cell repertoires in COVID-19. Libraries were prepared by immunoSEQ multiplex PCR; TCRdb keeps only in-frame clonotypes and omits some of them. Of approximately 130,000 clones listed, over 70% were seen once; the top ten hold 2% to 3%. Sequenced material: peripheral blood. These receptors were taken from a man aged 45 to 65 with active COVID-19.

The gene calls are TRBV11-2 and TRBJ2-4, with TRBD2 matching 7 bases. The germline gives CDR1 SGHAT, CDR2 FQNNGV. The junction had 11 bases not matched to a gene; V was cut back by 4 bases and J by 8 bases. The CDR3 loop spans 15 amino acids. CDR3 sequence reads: CASSYGGWGGDIQYF. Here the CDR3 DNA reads TGTGCCAGCAGCTACGGAGGGTGGGGAGGGGACATTCAGTACTTC.

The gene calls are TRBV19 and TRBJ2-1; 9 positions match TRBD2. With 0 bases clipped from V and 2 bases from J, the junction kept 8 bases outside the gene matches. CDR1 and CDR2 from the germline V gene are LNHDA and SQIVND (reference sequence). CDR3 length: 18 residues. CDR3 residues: CASSIDPPSGATYNEQFF. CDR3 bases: TGTGCCAGTAGTATAGATCCTCCTAGCGGGGCCACCTACAATGAGCAGTTCTTC.

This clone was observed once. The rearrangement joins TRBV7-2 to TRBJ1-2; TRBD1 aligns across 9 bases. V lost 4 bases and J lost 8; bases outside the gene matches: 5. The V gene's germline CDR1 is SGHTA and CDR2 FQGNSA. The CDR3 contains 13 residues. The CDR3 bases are TGTGCCAGCAGCTCCGGACAGGGGATGGGCTACACCTTC. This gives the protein CASSSGQGMGYTF.

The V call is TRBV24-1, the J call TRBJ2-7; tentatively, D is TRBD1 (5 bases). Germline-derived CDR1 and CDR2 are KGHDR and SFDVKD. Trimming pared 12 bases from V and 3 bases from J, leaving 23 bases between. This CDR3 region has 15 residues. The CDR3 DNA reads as TGTGCCTCGAGGACCTACGCGAAGGGGCACTACGAGCAGTACTTC. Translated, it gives CASRTYAKGHYEQYF.

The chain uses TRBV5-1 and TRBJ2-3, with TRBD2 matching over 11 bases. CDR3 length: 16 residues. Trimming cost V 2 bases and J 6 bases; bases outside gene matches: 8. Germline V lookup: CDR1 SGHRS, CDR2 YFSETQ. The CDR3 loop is CASSFELAGESDTQYF. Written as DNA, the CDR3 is TGCGCCAGCAGCTTCGAACTAGCGGGGGAATCCGATACGCAGTATTTT.

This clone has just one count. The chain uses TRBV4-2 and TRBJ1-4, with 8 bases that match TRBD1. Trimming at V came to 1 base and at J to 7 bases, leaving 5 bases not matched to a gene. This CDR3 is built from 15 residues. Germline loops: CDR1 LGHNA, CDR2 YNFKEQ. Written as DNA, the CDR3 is TGTGCCAGCAGCCAAGCGGCAGGGGGCGGTGAAAAACTGTTTTTT. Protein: CASSQAAGGGEKLFF.

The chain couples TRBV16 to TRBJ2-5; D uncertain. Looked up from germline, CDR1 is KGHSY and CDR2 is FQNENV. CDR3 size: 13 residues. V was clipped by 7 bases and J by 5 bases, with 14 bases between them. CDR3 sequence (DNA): TGTGCCAGCACGTCACTGGGCCGGGAGACCCAGTACTTC. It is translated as CASTSLGRETQYF. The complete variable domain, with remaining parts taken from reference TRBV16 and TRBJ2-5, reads GEEVAQTPKHLVRGEGQKAKLYCAPIKGHSYVFWYQQVLKNEFKFLISFQNENVFDETGMPKERFSAKCLPNSPCSLEIQATKLEDSAVYFCASTSLGRETQYFGPGTRLLVL.

The CDR3 here is CASSQDRTSVQTQYF. CDR3 DNA sequence: TGCGCCAGCAGCCAAGACAGGACTAGCGTCCAGACCCAGTACTTC. The genes are TRBV4-1 and TRBJ2-5, with 9 positions matching TRBD2. Germline trimming cut 0 bases from V and 6 bases from J; bases unmatched to any gene: 5. The CDR3 is 15 residues long. Germline V lookup: CDR1 MGHRA, CDR2 YSYEKL.

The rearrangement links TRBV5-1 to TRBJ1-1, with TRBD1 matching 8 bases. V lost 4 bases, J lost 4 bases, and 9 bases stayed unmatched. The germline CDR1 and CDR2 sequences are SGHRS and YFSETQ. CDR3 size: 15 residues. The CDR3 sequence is CASSHGDRLSTEAFF. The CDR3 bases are TGCGCCAGCAGCCATGGGGACAGGCTGAGCACTGAAGCTTTCTTT.

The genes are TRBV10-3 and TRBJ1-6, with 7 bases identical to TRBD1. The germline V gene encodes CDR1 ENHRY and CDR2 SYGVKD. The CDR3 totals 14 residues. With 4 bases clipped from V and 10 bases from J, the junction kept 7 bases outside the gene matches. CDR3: CAISARQGNSPLHF. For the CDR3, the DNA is TGTGCCATCAGTGCCAGACAGGGAAACTCACCCCTCCACTTT.

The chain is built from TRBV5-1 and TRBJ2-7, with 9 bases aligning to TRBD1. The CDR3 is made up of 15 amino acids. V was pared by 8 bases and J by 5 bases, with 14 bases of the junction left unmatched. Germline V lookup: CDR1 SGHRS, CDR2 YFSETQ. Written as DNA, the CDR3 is TGCGCCAGTCGATTAACAGGGGGCGCTTTGAACGAGCAGTACTTC. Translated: CASRLTGGALNEQYF.

CDR3 nucleotide sequence: TGTGCCATCAGTGAAGGGGCTGGCAATCAGCCCCAGCATTTT. This encodes CAISEGAGNQPQHF. This chain links TRBV10-3 with TRBJ1-5; possible D gene TRBD1, 5 bases. The germline gives CDR1 ENHRY, CDR2 SYGVKD. This CDR3 comprises 14 residues. V lost 3 bases and J lost 2, with 8 bases in between.

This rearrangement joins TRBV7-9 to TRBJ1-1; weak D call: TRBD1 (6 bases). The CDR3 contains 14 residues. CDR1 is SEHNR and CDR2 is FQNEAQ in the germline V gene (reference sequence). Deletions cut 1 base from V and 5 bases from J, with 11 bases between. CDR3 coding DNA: TGTGCCAGCAGCTTAGTACAGGGTGGAACTGAAGCTTTCTTT. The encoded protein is CASSLVQGGTEAFF. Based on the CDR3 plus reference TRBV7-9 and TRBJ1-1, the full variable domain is DTGVSQNPRHKITKRGQNVTFRCDPISEHNRLYWYRQTLGQGPEFLTYFQNEAQLEKSRLLSDRFSAERPKGSFSTLEIQRTEQGDSAMYLCASSLVQGGTEAFFGQGTRLTVV.

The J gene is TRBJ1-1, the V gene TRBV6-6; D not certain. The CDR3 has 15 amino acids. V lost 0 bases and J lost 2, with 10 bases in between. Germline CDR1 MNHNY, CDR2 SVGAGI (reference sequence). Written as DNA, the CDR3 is TGTGCCAGCAGTTACTCCGGCGGGCGTAACACTGAAGCTTTCTTT. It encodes CASSYSGGRNTEAFF.

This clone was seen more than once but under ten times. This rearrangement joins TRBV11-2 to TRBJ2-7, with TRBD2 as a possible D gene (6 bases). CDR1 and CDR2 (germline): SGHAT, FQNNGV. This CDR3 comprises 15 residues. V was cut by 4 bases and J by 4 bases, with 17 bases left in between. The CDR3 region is CASSSLRRVSYEQYF. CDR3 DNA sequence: TGTGCCAGCAGCTCCCTCCGGAGGGTTTCTTACGAGCAGTACTTC.

The CDR3: CASSYPTSGGYEQYF. The CDR3, as DNA: TGTGCCAGCAGTTACCCTACAAGCGGGGGATACGAGCAGTACTTC. The chain recombines TRBV6-2 or TRBV6-3 with TRBJ2-7, with 8 bases aligning to TRBD2. This CDR3 contains 15 residues. Germline V gene sequence: CDR1 MNHEY, CDR2 SVGEGT. Germline trimming cut 2 bases from V and 4 bases from J; bases unmatched to any gene: 7.

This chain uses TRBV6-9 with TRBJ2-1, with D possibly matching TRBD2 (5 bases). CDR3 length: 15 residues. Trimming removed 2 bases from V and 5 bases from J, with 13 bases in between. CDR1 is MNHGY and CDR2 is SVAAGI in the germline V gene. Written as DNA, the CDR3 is TGTGCCAGCAGTTATCGAGCTAGCTTCCACAATGAGCAGTTCTTC. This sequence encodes CASSYRASFHNEQFF.